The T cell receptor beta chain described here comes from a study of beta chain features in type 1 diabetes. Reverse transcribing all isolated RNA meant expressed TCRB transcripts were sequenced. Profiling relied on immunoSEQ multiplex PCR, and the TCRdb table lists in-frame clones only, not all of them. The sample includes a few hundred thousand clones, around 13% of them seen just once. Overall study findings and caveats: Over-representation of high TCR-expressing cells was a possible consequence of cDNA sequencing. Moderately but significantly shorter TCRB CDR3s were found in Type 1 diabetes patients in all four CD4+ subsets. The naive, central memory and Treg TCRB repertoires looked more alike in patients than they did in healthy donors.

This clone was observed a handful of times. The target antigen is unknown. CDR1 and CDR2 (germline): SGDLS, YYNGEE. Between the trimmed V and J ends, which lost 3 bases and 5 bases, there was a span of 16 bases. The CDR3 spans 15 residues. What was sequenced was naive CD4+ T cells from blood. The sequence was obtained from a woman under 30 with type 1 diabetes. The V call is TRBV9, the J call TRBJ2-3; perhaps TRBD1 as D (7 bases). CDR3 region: CASSATGEVGDTQYF. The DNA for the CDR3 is TGTGCCAGCAGCGCCACAGGGGAGGTAGGAGATACGCAGTATTTT.